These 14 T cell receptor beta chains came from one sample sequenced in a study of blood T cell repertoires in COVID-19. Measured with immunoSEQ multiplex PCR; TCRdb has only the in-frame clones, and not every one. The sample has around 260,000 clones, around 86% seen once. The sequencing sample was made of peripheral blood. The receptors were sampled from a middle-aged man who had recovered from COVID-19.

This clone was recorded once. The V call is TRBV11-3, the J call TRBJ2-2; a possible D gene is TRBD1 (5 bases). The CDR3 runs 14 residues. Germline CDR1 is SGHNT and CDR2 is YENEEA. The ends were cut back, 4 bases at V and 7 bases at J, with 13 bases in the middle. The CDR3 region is CASSSREGVGELFF. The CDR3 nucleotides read TGTGCCAGCAGCTCCCGAGAAGGGGTCGGGGAGCTGTTTTTT.

Here the CDR3 reads CASSLSGGNTEAFF. In DNA form, the CDR3 reads TGTGCCAGCAGCTTGTCCGGGGGTAACACTGAAGCTTTCTTT. The chain employs TRBV11-2 and TRBJ1-1, with a weak D call TRBD1 (5 bases). V lost 3 bases and J 2 bases, leaving 10 bases between the germline ends. The CDR3 totals 14 residues. Per the germline V gene, CDR1 is SGHAT and CDR2 is FQNNGV.

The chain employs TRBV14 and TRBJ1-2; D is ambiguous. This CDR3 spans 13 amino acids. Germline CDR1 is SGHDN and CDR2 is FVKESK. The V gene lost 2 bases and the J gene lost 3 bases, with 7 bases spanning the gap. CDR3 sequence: CASSQRGDYGYTF. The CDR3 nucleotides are TGTGCCAGCAGCCAACGGGGTGACTATGGCTACACCTTC.

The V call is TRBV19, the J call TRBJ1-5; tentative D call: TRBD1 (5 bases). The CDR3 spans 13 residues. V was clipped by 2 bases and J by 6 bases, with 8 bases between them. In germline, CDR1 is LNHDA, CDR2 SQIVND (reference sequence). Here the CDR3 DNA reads TGTGCCAGTAGTATAAGGGGAGGTCAGCCCCAGCATTTT. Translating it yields CASSIRGGQPQHF. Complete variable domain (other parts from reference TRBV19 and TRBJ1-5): DGGITQSPKYLFRKEGQNVTLSCEQNLNHDAMYWYRQDPGQGLRLIYYSQIVNDFQKGDIAEGYSVSREKKESFPLTVTSAQKNPTAFYLCASSIRGGQPQHFGDGTRLSIL.

The CDR3 sequence is CASSLTSGEVGELFF. DNA of the CDR3: TGTGCCAGCAGCTTAACGAGCGGAGAGGTGGGGGAGCTGTTTTTT. The rearrangement joins TRBV7-2 to TRBJ2-2, with D possibly TRBD2 on 5 matching bases. CDR1 and CDR2 (germline): SGHTA, FQGNSA. Trimming pared 2 bases from V and 8 bases from J, leaving 15 bases between. This CDR3 comprises 15 residues.

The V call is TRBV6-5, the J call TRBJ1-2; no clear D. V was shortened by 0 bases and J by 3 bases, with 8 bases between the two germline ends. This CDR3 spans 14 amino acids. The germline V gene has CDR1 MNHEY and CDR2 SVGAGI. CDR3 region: CASSYSEQYYGYTF. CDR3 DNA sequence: TGTGCCAGCAGTTACTCGGAACAGTACTATGGCTACACCTTC.

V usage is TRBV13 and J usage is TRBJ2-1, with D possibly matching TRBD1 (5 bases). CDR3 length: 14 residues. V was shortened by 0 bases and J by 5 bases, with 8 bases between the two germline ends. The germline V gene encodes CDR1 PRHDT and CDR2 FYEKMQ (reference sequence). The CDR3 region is CASSLGRRDNEQFF. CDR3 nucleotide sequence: TGTGCCAGCAGCTTAGGCCGCAGGGACAATGAGCAGTTCTTC.

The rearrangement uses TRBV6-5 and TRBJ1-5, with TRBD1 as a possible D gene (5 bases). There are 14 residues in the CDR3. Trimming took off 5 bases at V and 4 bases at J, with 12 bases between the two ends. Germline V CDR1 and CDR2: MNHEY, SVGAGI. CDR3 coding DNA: TGTGCCAGCAGTCCACATCAGGGTAATCAGCCCCAGCATTTT. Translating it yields CASSPHQGNQPQHF.

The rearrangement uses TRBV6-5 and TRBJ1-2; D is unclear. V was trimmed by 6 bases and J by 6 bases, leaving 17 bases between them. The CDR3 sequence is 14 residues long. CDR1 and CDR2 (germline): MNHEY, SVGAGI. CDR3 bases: TGTGCCAGCAGACCTATTGGGAGGACCGATGGCTACACCTTC. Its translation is CASRPIGRTDGYTF.

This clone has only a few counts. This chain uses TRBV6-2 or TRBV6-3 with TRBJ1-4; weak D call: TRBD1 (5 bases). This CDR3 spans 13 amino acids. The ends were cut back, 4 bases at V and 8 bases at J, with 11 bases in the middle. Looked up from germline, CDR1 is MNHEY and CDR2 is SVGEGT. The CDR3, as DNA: TGTGCCAGCAGTTTCCAGGGTCGAGAAAAACTGTTTTTT. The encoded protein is CASSFQGREKLFF.

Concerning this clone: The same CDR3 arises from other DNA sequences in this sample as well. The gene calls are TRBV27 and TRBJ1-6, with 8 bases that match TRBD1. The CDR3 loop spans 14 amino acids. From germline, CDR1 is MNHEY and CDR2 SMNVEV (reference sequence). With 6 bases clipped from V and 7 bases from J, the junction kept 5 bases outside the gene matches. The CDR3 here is CASRRGQGNSPLHF. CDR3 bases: TGTGCCAGCAGGAGAGGACAGGGCAATTCACCCCTCCACTTT.

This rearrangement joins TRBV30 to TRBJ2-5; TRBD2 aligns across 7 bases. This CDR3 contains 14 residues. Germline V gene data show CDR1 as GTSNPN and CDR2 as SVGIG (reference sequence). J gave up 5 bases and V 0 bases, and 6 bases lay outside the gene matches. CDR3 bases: TGTGCCTGGAGTGTAGGACTAGGGGAGGAGACCCAGTACTTC. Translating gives CAWSVGLGEETQYF.

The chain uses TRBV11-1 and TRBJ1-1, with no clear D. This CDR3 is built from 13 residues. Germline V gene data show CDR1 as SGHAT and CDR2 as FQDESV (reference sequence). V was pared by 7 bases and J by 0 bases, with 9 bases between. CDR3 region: CASTRVMNTEAFF. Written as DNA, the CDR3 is TGTGCCAGCACACGGGTTATGAACACTGAAGCTTTCTTT.

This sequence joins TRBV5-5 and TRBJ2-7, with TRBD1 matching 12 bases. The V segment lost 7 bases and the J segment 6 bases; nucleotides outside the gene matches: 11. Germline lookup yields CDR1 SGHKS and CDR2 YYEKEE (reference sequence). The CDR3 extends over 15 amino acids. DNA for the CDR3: TGTGCCAGCGGGCCCCCGGGACAGGGGGCCCGCGAGCAGTACTTC. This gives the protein CASGPPGQGAREQYF. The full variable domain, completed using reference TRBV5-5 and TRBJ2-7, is DAGVTQSPTHLIKTRGQQVTLRCSPISGHKSVSWYQQVLGQGPQFIFQYYEKEERGRGNFPDRFSARQFPNYSSELNVNALLLGDSALYLCASGPPGQGAREQYFGPGTRLTVT.